These 10 T cell receptor beta chains share one sample of origin, sequenced in a study of blood T cell repertoires in COVID-19. Repertoires were generated with immunoSEQ multiplex PCR, while TCRdb's copy carries only in-frame clones and drops some. The table shows 150,000 to 200,000 clones, with around 83% occurring only once. Sequenced sample: PBMCs or T cells enriched from blood (not recorded which). These receptors were collected from a woman between 35 and 50 years old in a cohort exposed to, infected with or recovered from COVID-19 (not recorded which).

V usage is TRBV30 and J usage is TRBJ1-1; possible D gene TRBD1, 6 bases. Trimming took 5 bases from V and 6 from J, leaving 13 bases between them. Germline loops: CDR1 GTSNPN, CDR2 SVGIG (reference sequence). This CDR3 has 12 amino acids. The CDR3 loop reads CAWSRGPAEAFF. Written as DNA, the CDR3 is TGTGCCTGGTCCAGGGGCCCTGCTGAAGCTTTCTTT.

The chain has TRBV11-2 and TRBJ1-1; D possibly corresponds to TRBD1 (5 bases). V lost 2 bases to trimming and J lost 10 bases, with 8 bases between them. The CDR3 extends over 11 amino acids. Looked up from germline, CDR1 is SGHAT and CDR2 is FQNNGV. The CDR3 DNA is TGTGCCAGCAGCTTACGAACAGGAGCTTTCTTT. It translates to CASSLRTGAFF.

Comment on this clone: Relative to the germline gene, one junction end is altered; a read error may explain this. The chain joins TRBV14 to TRBJ2-1; D may be TRBD2 (6 bases). Germline loops: CDR1 SGHDN, CDR2 FVKESK. The CDR3 loop spans 14 amino acids. The CDR3 DNA reads as TGTGCCAGCAGTCAAGACCTGTGGGGGAGGGAGCAGTTCTTC. As protein: CASSQDLWGREQFF.

The chain recombines TRBV4-1 with TRBJ2-1; TRBD2 matches 12 bases. This CDR3 comprises 15 residues. Germline loops: CDR1 MGHRA, CDR2 YSYEKL. The junction had 2 bases not matched to a gene; V was cut back by 2 bases and J by 6 bases. The CDR3 nucleotides read TGCGCCAGCAGCCAACTAGCGGGAGGGTTCAATGAGCAGTTCTTC. Encoded protein: CASSQLAGGFNEQFF.

In its sample, this clone was seen once. This rearrangement joins TRBV2 to TRBJ2-4; the match to TRBD2 covers 9 bases. Germline values: CDR1 SNHLY, CDR2 FYNNEI. The CDR3 contains 12 residues. After removal of 8 bases from V and 6 bases from J, the junction contained 2 bases not matched to a gene. The CDR3 sequence is CASGREGNIQYF. CDR3 sequence (DNA): TGTGCCAGCGGGCGGGAGGGAAACATTCAGTACTTC.

CDR3 nucleotides: TGTGCCATCAGTGAACCGGGACAGGAGGATGAAAAACTGTTTTTT. As protein: CAISEPGQEDEKLFF. The chain recombines TRBV10-3 with TRBJ1-4, with 8 nucleotides matching TRBD1. V lost 3 bases to trimming and J lost 6 bases; unmatched junction nucleotides: 6. Germline V CDR1 and CDR2: ENHRY, SYGVKD. The CDR3 length is 15 residues.

The chain uses TRBV14 and TRBJ2-2, with a tentative D call TRBD2 (5 bases). Trimming shortened V by 0 bases and J by 4 bases, and 18 bases separated the two germline ends. CDR1 SGHDN and CDR2 FVKESK come from the germline V gene. The CDR3 runs 18 residues. The CDR3 coding sequence is TGTGCCAGCAGCCAAGAAGCGGTAGTGGCAGGATCCACCGGGGAGCTGTTTTTT. It yields the protein CASSQEAVVAGSTGELFF. Together with reference TRBV14 and TRBJ2-2, the CDR3 gives the full variable domain: EAGVTQFPSHSVIEKGQTVTLRCDPISGHDNLYWYRRVMGKEIKFLLHFVKESKQDESGMPNNRFLAERTGGTYSTLKVQPAELEDSGVYFCASSQEAVVAGSTGELFFGEGSRLTVL.

This clone has a single count. This chain uses TRBV3-1 (or the pseudogene TRBV3-2) with TRBJ1-2; the D is unclear. Germline V lookup: CDR1 LGHDT, CDR2 YNNKEL (reference sequence). The CDR3 has 15 amino acids. The V end was cut by 0 bases, the J end by 4 bases, with 12 bases between. The CDR3 coding sequence is TGTGCCAGCAGCCAAGATTCGGAGGGCACCTATGGCTACACCTTC. Protein product: CASSQDSEGTYGYTF.

This clone was picked up one time. The V and J genes are TRBV7-2 and TRBJ2-3; unclear D gene. V lost 10 bases to trimming and J lost 0 bases, with 11 bases between them. Germline CDR1 reads SGHTA; CDR2 reads FQGNSA. This CDR3 has 13 residues. CDR3 sequence reads: CATRATSTDTQYF. The CDR3 DNA follows: TGTGCCACCCGCGCGACTAGCACAGATACGCAGTATTTT.

The gene calls are TRBV13 and TRBJ2-2; 12 nucleotides line up with TRBD1. Trimming cost V 5 bases and J 7 bases; bases outside gene matches: 11. The CDR3 length is 17 residues. CDR1 and CDR2 (germline): PRHDT, FYEKMQ (reference sequence). In nucleotides, the CDR3 is TGTGCCAGCAGCGGACCGGGACAGGGGGCTTTCTTCGGGGAGCTGTTTTTT. Protein sequence: CASSGPGQGAFFGELFF.